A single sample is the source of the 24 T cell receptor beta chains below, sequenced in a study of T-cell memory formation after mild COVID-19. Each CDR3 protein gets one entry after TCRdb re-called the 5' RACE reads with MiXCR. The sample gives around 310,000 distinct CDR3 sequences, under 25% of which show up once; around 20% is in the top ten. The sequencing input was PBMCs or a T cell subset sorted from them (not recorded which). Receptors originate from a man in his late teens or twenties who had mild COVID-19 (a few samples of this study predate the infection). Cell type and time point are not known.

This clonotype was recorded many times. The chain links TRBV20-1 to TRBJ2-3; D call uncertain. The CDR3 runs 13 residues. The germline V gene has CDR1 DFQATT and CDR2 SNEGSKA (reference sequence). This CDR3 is CRARRRGTDTQYF. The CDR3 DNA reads TGCAGGGCAAGAAGAAGGGGCACAGATACGCAGTATTTT.

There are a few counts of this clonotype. This CDR3 is CASSGRGAGTDTQYF. In DNA form, the CDR3 reads TGTGCCAGCAGTGGCAGGGGAGCGGGCACAGATACGCAGTATTTT. The chain employs TRBV7-9 and TRBJ2-3, with D possibly TRBD1 on 6 matching bases. Trimming removed 6 bases at V and 1 base at J, with 14 bases between. Germline V gene sequence: CDR1 SEHNR, CDR2 FQNEAQ (reference sequence). This CDR3 comprises 15 residues.

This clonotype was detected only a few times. The CDR3 is CASREMLSNTDTQYF. Here the CDR3 DNA reads TGTGCCAGCAGGGAAATGTTATCCAACACAGATACGCAGTATTTT. The chain links TRBV6-5 to TRBJ2-3; D call uncertain. This CDR3 region has 15 residues. Per germline, CDR1 MNHEY and CDR2 SVGAGI. V was trimmed by 6 bases and J by 2 bases, leaving 15 bases between them.

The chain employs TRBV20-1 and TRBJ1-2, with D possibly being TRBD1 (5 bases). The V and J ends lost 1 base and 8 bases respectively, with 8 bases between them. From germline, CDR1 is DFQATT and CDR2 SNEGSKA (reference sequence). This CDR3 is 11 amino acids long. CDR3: CSARAGLGYTF. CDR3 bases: TGCAGTGCTAGAGCAGGGCTAGGCTACACCTTC.

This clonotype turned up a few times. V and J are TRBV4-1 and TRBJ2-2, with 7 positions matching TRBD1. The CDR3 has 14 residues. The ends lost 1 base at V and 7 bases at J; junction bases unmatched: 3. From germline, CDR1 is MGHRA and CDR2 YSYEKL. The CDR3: CASSQVAGGGELFF. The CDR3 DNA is TGCGCCAGCAGCCAAGTCGCAGGGGGCGGGGAGCTGTTTTTT.

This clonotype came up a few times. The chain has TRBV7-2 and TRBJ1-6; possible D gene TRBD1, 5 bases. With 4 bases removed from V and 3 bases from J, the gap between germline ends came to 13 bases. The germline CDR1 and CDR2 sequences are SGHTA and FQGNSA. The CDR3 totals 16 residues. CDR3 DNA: TGTGCCAGCAGCTCCCGGGTAGGACACTATAATTCACCCCTCCACTTT. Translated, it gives CASSSRVGHYNSPLHF.

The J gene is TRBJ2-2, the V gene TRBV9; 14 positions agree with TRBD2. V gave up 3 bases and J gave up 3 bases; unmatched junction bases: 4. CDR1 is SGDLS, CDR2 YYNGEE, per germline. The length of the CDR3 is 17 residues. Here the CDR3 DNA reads TGTGCCAGCAGCGCCGGACTAGCGGGGGGCTACACCGGGGAGCTGTTTTTT. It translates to CASSAGLAGGYTGELFF.

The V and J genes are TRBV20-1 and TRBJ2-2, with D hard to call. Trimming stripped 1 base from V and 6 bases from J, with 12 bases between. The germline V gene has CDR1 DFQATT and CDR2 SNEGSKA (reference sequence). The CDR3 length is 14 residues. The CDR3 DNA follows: TGCAGTGCTAGAGCCCCCTCAGGTCCCGGGGAGCTGTTTTTT. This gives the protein CSARAPSGPGELFF.

The CDR3 nucleotides read TGTGCCAGCAGCTTACTGCAGGAAGCTGAGCAGTACTTC. Its translation is CASSLLQEAEQYF. The rearrangement uses TRBV7-3 and TRBJ2-7; D uncertain. The CDR3 has 13 residues. V lost 2 bases, J lost 7 bases, and 12 bases lay in between. Germline lookup yields CDR1 SGHTA and CDR2 FQGTGA.

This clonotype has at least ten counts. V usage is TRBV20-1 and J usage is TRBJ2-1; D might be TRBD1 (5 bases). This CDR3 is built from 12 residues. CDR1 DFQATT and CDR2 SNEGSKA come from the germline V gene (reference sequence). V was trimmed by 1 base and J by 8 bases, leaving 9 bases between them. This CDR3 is CSARGTTHEQFF. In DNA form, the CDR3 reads TGCAGTGCTAGAGGGACAACCCATGAGCAGTTCTTC.

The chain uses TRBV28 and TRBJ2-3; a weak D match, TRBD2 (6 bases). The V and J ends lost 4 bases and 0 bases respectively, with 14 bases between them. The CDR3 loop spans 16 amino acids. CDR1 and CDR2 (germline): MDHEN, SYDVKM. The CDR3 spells CASSSPPGRSTDTQYF. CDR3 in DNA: TGTGCCAGCAGTTCTCCCCCCGGGAGAAGCACAGATACGCAGTATTTT. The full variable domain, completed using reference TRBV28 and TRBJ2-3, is DVKVTQSSRYLVKRTGEKVFLECVQDMDHENMFWYRQDPGLGLRLIYFSYDVKMKEKGDIPEGYSVSREKKERFSLILESASTNQTSMYLCASSSPPGRSTDTQYFGPGTRLTVL.

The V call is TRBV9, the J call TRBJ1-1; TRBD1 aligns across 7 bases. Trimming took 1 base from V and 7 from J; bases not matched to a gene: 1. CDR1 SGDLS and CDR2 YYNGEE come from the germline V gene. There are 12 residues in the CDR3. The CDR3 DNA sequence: TGTGCCAGCAGCGTACAGGGGGATGAAGCTTTCTTT. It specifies CASSVQGDEAFF.

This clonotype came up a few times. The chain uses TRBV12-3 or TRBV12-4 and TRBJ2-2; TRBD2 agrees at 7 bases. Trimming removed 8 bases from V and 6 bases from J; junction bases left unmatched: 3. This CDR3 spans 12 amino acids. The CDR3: CASRGDPGELFF. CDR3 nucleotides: TGTGCCAGCCGGGGGGACCCCGGGGAGCTGTTTTTT.

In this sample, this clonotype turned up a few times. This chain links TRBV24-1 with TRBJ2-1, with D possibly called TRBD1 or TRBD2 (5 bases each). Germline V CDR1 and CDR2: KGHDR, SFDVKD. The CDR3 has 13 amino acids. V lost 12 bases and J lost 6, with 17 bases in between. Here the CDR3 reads CAVAPRGRNEQFF. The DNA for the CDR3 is TGTGCCGTCGCGCCTCGGGGCCGCAATGAGCAGTTCTTC.

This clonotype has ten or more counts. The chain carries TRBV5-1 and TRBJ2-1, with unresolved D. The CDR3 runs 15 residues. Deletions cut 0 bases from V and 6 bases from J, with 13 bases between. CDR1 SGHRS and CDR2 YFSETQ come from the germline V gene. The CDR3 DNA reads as TGCGCCAGCAGCTTGGAGGTATTGACGGCCAATGAGCAGTTCTTC. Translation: CASSLEVLTANEQFF.

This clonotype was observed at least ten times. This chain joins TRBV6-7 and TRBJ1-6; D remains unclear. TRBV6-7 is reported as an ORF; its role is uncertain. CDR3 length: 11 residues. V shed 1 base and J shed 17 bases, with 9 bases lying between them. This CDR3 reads CASSYWHEIHF. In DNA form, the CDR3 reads TGTGCCAGCAGTTACTGGCATGAAATCCACTTT.

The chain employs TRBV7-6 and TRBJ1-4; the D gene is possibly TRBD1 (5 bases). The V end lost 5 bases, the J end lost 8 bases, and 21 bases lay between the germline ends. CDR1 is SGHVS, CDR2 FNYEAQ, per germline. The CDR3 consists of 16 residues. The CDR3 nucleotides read TGTGCCAGCAGCCCTCGGGGGGGTGAATTCCAGGAAAAACTGTTTTTT. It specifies CASSPRGGEFQEKLFF. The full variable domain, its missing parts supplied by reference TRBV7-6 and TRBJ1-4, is GAGVSQSPRYKVTKRGQDVALRCDPISGHVSLYWYRQALGQGPEFLTYFNYEAQQDKSGLPNDRFSAERPEGSISTLTIQRTEQRDSAMYRCASSPRGGEFQEKLFFGSGTQLSVL.

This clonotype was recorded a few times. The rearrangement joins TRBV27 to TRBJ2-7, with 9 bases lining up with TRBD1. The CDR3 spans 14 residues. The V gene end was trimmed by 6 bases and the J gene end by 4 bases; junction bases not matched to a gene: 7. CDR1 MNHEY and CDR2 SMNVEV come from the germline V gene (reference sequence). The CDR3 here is CASRPGQGVYEQYV. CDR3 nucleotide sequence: TGTGCCAGCAGGCCGGGACAGGGTGTATACGAGCAGTACGTC.

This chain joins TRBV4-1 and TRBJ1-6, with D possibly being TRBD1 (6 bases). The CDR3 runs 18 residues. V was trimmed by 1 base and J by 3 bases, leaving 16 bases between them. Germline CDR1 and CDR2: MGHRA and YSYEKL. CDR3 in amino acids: CASSQGPTGGLYNSPLHF. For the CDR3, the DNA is TGCGCCAGCAGCCAAGGTCCGACAGGCGGTCTCTATAATTCACCCCTCCACTTT.

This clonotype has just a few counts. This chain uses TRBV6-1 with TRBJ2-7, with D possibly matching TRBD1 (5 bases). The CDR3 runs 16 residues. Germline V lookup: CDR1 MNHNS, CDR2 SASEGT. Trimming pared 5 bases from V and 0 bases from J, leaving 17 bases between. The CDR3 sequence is CASSPRVGPSSYEQYF. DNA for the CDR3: TGTGCCAGCAGTCCAAGGGTGGGGCCTAGCTCCTACGAGCAGTACTTC.

This CDR3 reads CSAVPGEQFF. CDR3 in DNA: TGCAGTGCTGTACCTGGTGAGCAGTTCTTC. The chain uses TRBV20-1 and TRBJ2-1; D not certain. CDR1 is DFQATT and CDR2 is SNEGSKA in the germline V gene (reference sequence). The CDR3 is made up of 10 amino acids. V lost 5 bases and J 9 bases, leaving 8 bases between the germline ends.

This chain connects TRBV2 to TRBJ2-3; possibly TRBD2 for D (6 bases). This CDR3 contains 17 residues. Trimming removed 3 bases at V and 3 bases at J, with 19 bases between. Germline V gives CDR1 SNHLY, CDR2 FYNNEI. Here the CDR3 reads CASSEWRGYGLTDTQYF. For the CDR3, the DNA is TGTGCCAGCAGTGAGTGGAGGGGCTACGGGTTGACAGATACGCAGTATTTT.

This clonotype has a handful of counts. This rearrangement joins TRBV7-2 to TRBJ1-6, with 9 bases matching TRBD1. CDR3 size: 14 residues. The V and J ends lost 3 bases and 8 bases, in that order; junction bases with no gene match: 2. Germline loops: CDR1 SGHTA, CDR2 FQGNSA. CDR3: CASSLGQGYSPLHF. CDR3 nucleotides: TGTGCCAGCAGCTTGGGACAGGGTTATTCACCCCTCCACTTT.

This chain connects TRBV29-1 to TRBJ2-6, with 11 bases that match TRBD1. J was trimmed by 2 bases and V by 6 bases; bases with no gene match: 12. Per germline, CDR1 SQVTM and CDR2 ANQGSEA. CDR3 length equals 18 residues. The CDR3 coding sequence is TGCAGCGTCGAAAGAATCGGGACAGGGGGAGCTGGGGCCAACGTCCTGACTTTC. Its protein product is CSVERIGTGGAGANVLTF.